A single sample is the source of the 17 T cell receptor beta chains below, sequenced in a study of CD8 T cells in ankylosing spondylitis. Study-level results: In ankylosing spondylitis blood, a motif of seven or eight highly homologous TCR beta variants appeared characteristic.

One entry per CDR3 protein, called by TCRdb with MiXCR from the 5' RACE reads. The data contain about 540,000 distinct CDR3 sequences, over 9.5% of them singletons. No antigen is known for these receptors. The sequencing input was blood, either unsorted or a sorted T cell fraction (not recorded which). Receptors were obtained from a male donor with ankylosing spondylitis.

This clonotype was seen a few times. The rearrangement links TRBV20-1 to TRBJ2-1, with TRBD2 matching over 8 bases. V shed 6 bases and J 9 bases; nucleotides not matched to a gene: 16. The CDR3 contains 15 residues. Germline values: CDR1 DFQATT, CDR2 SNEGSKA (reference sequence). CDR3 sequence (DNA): TGCAGTGCAGACGTTTTGAGCGGGAGAACTGGTGAGCAGTTCTTC. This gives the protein CSADVLSGRTGEQFF.

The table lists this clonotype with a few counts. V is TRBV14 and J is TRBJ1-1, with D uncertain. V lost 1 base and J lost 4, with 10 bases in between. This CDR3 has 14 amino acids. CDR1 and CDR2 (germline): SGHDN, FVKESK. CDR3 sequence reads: CASSQAPAATEAFF. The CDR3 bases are TGTGCCAGCAGCCAAGCCCCGGCGGCCACTGAAGCTTTCTTT.

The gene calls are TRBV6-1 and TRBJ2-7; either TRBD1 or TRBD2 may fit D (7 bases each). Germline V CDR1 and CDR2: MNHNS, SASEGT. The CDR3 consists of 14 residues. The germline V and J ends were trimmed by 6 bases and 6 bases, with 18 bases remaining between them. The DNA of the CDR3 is TGTGCCAGCAGACCCCCAGGGGGGGTTGGCGAGCAGTACGTC. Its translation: CASRPPGGVGEQYV.

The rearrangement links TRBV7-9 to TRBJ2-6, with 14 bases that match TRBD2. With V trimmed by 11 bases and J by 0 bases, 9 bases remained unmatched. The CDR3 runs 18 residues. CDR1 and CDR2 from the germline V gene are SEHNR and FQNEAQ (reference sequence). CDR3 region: CALKTGTSGSSGANVLTF. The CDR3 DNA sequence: TGTGCCCTTAAAACCGGGACTAGCGGGAGCTCTGGGGCCAACGTCCTGACTTTC.

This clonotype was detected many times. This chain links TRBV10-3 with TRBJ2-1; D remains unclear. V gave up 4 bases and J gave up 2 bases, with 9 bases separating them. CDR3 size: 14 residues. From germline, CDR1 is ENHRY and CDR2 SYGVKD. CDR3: CAISGEGTYNEQFF. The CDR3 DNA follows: TGTGCCATCAGTGGGGAAGGGACCTACAATGAGCAGTTCTTC.

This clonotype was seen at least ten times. The CDR3, as DNA: TGTGCCAGCAGCTTCCCAGCCTACGAGCAGTACTTC. Translated, it gives CASSFPAYEQYF. This rearrangement joins TRBV7-9 to TRBJ2-7, with D uncertain. CDR1 and CDR2 (germline): SEHNR, FQNEAQ (reference sequence). CDR3 length: 12 amino acids. V lost 3 bases, J lost 2 bases, and 5 bases lay in between.

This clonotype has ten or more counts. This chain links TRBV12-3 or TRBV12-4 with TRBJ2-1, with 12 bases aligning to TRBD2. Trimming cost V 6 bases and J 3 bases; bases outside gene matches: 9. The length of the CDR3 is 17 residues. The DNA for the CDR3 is TGTGCCAGCAGAAGACTAGCGGGAGTAGGAGGCTACAATGAGCAGTTCTTC. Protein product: CASRRLAGVGGYNEQFF.

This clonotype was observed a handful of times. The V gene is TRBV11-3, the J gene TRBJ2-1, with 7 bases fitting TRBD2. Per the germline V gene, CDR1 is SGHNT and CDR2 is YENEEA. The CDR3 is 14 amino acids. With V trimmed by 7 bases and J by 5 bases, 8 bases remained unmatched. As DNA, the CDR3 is TGTGCCAGCAACTTGGGCGGGAGTAACAATGAGCAGTTCTTC. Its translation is CASNLGGSNNEQFF.

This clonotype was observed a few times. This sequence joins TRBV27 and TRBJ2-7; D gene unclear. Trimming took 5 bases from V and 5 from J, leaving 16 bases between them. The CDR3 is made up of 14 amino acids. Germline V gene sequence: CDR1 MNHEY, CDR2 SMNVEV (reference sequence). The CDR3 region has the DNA TGTGCCAGCAGTCCGGGTTCCAGGATGAACGAGCAGTACTTC. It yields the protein CASSPGSRMNEQYF.

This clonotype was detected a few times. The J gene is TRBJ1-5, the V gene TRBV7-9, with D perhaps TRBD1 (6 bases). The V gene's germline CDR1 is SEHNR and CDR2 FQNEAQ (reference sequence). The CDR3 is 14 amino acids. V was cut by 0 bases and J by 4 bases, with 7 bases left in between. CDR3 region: CASSLAGANQPQHF. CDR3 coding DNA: TGTGCCAGCAGCTTAGCGGGGGCGAATCAGCCCCAGCATTTT.

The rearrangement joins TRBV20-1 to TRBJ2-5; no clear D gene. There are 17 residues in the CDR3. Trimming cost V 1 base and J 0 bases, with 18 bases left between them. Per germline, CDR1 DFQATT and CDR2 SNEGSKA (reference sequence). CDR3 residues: CSARASNPSRYQETQYF. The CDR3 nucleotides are TGCAGTGCTAGAGCCTCAAATCCCTCTAGATACCAAGAGACCCAGTACTTC.

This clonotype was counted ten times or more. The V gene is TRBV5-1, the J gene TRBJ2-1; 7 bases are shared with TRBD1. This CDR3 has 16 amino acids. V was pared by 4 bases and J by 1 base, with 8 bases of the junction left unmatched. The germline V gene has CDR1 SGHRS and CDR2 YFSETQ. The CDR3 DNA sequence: TGCGCCAGCAGCCCCAGGGGGAGCGGATCCTACAATGAGCAGTTCTTC. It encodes CASSPRGSGSYNEQFF.

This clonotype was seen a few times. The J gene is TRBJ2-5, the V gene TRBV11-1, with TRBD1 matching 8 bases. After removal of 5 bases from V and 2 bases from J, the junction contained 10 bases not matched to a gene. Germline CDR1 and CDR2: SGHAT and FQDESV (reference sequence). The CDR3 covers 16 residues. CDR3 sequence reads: CASSRDRGNIQETQYF. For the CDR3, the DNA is TGTGCCAGCAGCCGAGACAGGGGAAATATTCAAGAGACCCAGTACTTC.

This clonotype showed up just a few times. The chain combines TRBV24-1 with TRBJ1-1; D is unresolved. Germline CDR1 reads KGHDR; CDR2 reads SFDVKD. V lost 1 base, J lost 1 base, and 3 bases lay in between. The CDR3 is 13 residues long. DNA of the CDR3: TGTGCCACCAGTGATTTTCGGAACACTGAAGCTTTCTTT. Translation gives CATSDFRNTEAFF.

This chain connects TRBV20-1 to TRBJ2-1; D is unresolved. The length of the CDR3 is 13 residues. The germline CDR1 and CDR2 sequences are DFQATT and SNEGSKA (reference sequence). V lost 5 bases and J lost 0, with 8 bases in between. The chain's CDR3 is CSALASSYNEQFF. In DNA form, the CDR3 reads TGCAGTGCTCTCGCGAGCTCCTACAATGAGCAGTTCTTC.

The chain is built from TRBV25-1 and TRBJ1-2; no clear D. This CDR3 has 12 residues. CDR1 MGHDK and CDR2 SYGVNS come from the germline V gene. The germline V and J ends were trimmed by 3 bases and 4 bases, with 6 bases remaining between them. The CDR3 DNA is TGTGCCAGCAGTGAGGACGGCTATGGCTACACCTTC. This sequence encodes CASSEDGYGYTF.

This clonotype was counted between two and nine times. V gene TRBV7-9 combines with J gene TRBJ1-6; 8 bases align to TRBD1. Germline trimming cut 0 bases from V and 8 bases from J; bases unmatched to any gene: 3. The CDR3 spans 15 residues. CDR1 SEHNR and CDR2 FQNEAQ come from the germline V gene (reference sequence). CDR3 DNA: TGTGCCAGCAGCTTAGCCGCAGGGGGCTATTCACCCCTCCACTTT. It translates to CASSLAAGGYSPLHF.